Sequencing of this TCR beta chain was carried out in a study of cytomegalovirus exposure and HLA in healthy donors. CDR3 length: 17 residues. The germline gives CDR1 SGHVS, CDR2 FQNEAQ. V dropped 5 bases and J dropped 5; count of bases not matched to a gene: 16. On this clone itself: The sample has other DNA sequences that encode this CDR3 too.

The primer mix had 60 Vbeta and 13 Jbeta primers. Libraries were prepared by immunoSEQ multiplex PCR; TCRdb keeps only in-frame clonotypes and omits some of them. In the table there are fewer than 100,000 clones, approximately 80% of which are singletons. The sample consisted of PBMCs. The V call is TRBV7-8, the J call TRBJ2-3, with 7 bases aligning to TRBD2. This TCR came from a man aged 55 to 70 in good health and CMV-seropositive. This CDR3 is CASSGRGLAGVGDTQYF. Written as DNA, the CDR3 is TGTGCCAGCAGCGGACGAGGACTGGCGGGGGTAGGAGATACGCAGTATTTT.